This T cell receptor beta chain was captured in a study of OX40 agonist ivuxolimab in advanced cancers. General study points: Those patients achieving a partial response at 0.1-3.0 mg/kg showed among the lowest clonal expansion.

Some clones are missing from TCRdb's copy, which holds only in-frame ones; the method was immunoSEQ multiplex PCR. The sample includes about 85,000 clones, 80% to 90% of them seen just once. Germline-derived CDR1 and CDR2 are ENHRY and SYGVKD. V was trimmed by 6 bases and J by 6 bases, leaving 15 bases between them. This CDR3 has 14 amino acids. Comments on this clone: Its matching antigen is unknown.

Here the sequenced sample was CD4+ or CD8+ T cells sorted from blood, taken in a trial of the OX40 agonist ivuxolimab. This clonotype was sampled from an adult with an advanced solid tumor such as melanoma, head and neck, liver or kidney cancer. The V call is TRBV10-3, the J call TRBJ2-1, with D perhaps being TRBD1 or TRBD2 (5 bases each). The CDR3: CAISPGRQFNEQFF. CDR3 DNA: TGTGCCATCAGCCCGGGACGGCAGTTCAATGAGCAGTTCTTC.